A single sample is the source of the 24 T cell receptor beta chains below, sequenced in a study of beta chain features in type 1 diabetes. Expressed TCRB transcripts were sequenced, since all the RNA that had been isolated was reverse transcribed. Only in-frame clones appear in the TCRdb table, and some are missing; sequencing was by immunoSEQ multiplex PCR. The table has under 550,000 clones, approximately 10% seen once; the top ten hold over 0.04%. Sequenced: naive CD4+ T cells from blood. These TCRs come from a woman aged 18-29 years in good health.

The CDR3 loop is CASSEGVGNEKLFF. CDR3 bases: TGTGCCAGCAGCGAGGGAGTAGGGAATGAAAAACTGTTTTTT. The chain employs TRBV9 and TRBJ1-4; D gene unclear. This CDR3 region has 14 residues. Trimming shortened V by 3 bases and J by 5 bases, and 11 bases separated the two germline ends. CDR1 is SGDLS, CDR2 YYNGEE, per germline.

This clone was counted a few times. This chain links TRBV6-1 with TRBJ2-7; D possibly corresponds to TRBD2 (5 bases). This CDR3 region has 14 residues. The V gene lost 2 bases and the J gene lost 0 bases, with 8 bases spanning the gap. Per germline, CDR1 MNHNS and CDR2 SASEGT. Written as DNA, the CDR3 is TGTGCCAGCAGTGAAATAGGGAGCTCCTACGAGCAGTACGTC. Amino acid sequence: CASSEIGSSYEQYV.

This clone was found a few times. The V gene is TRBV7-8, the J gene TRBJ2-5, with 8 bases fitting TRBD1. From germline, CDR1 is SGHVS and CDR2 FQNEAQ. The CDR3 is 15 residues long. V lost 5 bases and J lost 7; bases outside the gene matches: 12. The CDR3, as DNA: TGTGCCAGCAGCATAGATCAGGGGGCTTTGATGACCCAGTACTTC. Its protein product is CASSIDQGALMTQYF.

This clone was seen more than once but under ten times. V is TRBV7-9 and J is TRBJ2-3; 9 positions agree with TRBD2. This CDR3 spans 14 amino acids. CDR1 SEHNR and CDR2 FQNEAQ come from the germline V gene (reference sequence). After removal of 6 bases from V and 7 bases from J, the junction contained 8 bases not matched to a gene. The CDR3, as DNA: TGTGCCAGCAGATTTAGCGGGGGCCCGAATACGCAGTATTTT. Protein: CASRFSGGPNTQYF.

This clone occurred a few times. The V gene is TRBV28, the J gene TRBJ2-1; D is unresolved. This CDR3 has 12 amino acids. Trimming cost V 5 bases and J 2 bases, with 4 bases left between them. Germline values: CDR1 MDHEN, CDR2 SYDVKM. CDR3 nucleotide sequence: TGTGCCAGCAGTCGGACCTACAATGAGCAGTTCTTC. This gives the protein CASSRTYNEQFF.

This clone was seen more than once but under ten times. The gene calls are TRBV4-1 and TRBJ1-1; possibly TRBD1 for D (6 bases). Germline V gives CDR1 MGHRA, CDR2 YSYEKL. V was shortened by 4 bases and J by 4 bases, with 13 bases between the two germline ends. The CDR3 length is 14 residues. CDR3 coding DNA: TGCGCCAGCAGCCGCGACAGGAGGAGCACTGAAGCTTTCTTT. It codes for CASSRDRRSTEAFF.

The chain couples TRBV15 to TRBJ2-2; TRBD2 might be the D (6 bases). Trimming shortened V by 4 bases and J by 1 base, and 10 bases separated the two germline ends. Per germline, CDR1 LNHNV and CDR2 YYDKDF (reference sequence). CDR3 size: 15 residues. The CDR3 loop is CATSMRGRNTGELFF. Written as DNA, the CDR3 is TGTGCCACCAGCATGCGGGGTAGGAACACCGGGGAGCTGTTTTTT.

The CDR3 nucleotides read TGCAGCGTTCTCCCTCCTAGCGGACTATACAATGAGCAGTTCTTC. Protein sequence: CSVLPPSGLYNEQFF. The chain couples TRBV29-1 to TRBJ2-1, with 7 bases lining up with TRBD2. CDR1 SQVTM and CDR2 ANQGSEA come from the germline V gene. V was pared by 5 bases and J by 4 bases, with 11 bases of the junction left unmatched. There are 15 residues in the CDR3.

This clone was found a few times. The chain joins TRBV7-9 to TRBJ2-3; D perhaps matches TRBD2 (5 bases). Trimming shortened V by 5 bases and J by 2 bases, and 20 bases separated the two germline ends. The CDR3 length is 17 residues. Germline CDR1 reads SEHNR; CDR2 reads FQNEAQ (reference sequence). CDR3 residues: CASSRSGVRVNTDTQYF. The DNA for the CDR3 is TGTGCCAGCAGCCGCTCAGGTGTGAGGGTGAACACAGATACGCAGTATTTT. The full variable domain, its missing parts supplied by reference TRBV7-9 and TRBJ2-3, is DTGVSQNPRHKITKRGQNVTFRCDPISEHNRLYWYRQTLGQGPEFLTYFQNEAQLEKSRLLSDRFSAERPKGSFSTLEIQRTEQGDSAMYLCASSRSGVRVNTDTQYFGPGTRLTVL.

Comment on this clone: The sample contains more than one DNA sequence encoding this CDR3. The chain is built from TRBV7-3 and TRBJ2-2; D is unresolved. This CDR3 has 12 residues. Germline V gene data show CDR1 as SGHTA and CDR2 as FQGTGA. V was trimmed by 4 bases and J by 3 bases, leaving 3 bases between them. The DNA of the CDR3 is TGTGCCAGCAGCTCATACACCGGGGAGCTGTTTTTT. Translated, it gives CASSSYTGELFF. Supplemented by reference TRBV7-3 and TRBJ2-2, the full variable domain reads GAGVSQTPSNKVTEKGKYVELRCDPISGHTALYWYRQSLGQGPEFLIYFQGTGAADDSGLPNDRFFAVRPEGSVSTLKIQRTERGDSAVYLCASSSYTGELFFGEGSRLTVL.

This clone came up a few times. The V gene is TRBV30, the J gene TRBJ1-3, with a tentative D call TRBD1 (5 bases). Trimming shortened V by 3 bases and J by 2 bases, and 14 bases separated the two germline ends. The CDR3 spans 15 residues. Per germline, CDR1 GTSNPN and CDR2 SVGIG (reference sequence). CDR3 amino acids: CAWRVGAVTGNTIYF. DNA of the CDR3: TGTGCCTGGAGGGTAGGGGCCGTGACTGGAAACACCATATATTTT.

The CDR3 nucleotides read TGCGCCAGCAGCTCCCTTATACTAGCAGATACGCAGTATTTT. Translated, it gives CASSSLILADTQYF. This sequence joins TRBV5-1 and TRBJ2-3, with D perhaps matching TRBD2 (5 bases). The V end lost 3 bases, the J end lost 4 bases, and 12 bases lay between the germline ends. This CDR3 contains 14 residues. Germline V lookup: CDR1 SGHRS, CDR2 YFSETQ. Filled out from reference TRBV5-1 and TRBJ2-3, the complete variable domain reads KAGVTQTPRYLIKTRGQQVTLSCSPISGHRSVSWYQQTPGQGLQFLFEYFSETQRNKGNFPGRFSGRQFSNSRSEMNVSTLELGDSALYLCASSSLILADTQYFGPGTRLTVL.

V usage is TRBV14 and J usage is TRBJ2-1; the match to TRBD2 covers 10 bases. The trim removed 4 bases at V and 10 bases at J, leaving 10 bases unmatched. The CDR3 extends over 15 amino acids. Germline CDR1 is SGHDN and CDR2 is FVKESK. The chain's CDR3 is CASSRNLAGVGEQFF. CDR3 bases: TGTGCCAGCAGCCGAAATCTAGCGGGAGTGGGGGAGCAGTTCTTC.

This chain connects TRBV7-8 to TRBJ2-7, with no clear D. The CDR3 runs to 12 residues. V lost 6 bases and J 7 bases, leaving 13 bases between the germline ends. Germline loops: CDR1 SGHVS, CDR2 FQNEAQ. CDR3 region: CASSQSLGEQYF. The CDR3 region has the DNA TGTGCCAGCAGTCAGAGTCTCGGAGAGCAGTACTTC.

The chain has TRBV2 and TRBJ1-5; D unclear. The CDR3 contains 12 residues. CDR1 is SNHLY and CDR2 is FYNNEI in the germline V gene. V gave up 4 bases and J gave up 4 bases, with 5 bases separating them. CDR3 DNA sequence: TGTGCCAGCAGTGGGATGAATCAGCCCCAGCATTTT. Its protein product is CASSGMNQPQHF.

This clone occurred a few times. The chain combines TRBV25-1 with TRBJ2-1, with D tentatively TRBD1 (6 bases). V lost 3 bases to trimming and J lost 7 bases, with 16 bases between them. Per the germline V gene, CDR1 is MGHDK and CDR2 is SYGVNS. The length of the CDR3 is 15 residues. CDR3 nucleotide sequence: TGTGCCAGCAGTGATATACAGGGAATCGCGAATGAGCAGTTCTTC. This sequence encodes CASSDIQGIANEQFF.

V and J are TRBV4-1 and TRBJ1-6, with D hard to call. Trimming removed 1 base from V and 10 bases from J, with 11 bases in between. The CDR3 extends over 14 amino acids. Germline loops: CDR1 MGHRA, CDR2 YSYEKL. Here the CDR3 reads CASSQVGLASPLHF. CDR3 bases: TGCGCCAGCAGCCAAGTGGGCTTGGCCTCACCCCTCCACTTT.

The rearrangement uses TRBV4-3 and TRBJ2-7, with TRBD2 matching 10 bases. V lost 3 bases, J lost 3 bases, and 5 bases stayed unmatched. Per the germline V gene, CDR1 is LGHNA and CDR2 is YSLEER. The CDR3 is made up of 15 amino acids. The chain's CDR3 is CASSHETSGFYEQYF. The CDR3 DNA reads TGCGCCAGCAGCCATGAGACTAGCGGGTTCTACGAGCAGTACTTC.

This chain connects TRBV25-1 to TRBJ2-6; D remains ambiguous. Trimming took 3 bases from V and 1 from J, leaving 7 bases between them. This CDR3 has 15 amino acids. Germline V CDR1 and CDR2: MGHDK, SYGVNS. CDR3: CASSDTGSGANVLTF. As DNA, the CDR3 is TGTGCCAGCAGTGACACCGGGTCTGGGGCCAACGTCCTGACTTTC.

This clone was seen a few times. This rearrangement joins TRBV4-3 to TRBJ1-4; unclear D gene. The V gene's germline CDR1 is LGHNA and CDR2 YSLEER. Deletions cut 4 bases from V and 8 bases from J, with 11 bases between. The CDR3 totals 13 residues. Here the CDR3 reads CASSLSRWEKLFF. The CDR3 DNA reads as TGCGCCAGCAGCCTATCCCGCTGGGAAAAACTGTTTTTT.

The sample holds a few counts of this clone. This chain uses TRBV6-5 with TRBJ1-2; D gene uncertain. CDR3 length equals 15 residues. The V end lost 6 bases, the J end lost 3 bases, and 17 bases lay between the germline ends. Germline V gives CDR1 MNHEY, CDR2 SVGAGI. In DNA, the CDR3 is TGTGCCAGCAGCCGGGATTCGGTCAACCACTATGGCTACACCTTC. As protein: CASSRDSVNHYGYTF.

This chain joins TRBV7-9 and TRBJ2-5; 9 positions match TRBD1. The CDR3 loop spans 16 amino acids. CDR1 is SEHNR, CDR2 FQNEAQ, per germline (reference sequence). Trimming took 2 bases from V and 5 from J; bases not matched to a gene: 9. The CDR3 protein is CASSLFGTGSRETQYF. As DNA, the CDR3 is TGTGCCAGCAGCTTATTCGGGACAGGGTCACGGGAGACCCAGTACTTC.

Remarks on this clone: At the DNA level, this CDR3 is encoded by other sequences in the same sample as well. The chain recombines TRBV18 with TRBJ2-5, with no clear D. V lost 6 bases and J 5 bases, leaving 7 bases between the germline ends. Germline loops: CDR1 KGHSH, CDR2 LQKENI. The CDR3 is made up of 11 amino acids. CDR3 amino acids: CASSPSETQYF. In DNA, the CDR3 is TGTGCCAGCTCCCCGTCGGAGACCCAGTACTTC.

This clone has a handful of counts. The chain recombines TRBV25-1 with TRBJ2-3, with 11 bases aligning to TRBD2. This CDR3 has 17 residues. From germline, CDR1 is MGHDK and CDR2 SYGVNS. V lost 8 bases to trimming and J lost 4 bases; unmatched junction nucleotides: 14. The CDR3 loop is CASGPSLLAGGADTQYF. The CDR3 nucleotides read TGTGCCAGCGGCCCCTCCCTTCTAGCGGGAGGCGCAGATACGCAGTATTTT.